This TCR beta chain was recorded in a study of cytomegalovirus exposure and HLA in healthy donors. Study-level points and caveats: Later on, an analysis showed TCR association rates differing by HLA locus, with DRB1 the most and HLA-C the fewest. Rarity characterized most TCR sequences, yet some public TCRs appeared in many donors. The listing of 150 or so TCR beta chains classed them as cytomegalovirus-associated. Prediction of most subjects' HLA-A and HLA-B alleles by TCR beta sequences was reportedly accurate.

Primers: 60 Vbeta forward and 13 Jbeta reverse. Clones were read by immunoSEQ multiplex PCR, and TCRdb kept only the in-frame ones, dropping some. The sample records 100,000 or so clones, around four fifths being singletons. Trimming left V 0 bases short and J 14 bases short, with 15 bases between. This CDR3 contains 12 residues. The germline V gene has CDR1 GTSNPN and CDR2 SVGIG (reference sequence). Remarks on this clone: Its antigen remains unknown.

The sequencing sample was made of PBMCs. The rearrangement uses TRBV30 and TRBJ2-3; unclear D gene. The clonotype comes from a man aged 30 to 45 in good health and CMV-seropositive. The CDR3 DNA sequence: TGTGCCTGGAGTGTGATAGCCCAACTACCGTATTTT. This encodes CAWSVIAQLPYF. Combining the CDR3 with reference TRBV30 and TRBJ2-3 gives the whole variable domain SQTIHQWPATLVQPVGSPLSLECTVEGTSNPNLYWYRQAAGRGLQLLFYSVGIGQISSEVPQNLSASRPQDRQFILSSKKLLLSDSGFYLCAWSVIAQLPYFGPGTRLTVL.